This TCR beta chain was recovered during a study of shared clonotypes between healthy human individuals. CD45RA-negative memory and CD45RA+ naive subsets were split from the CD4+ cells. With regard to this clone: Its cognate antigen is unknown.

Study-level points and caveats: It was the few donors that limited the genetic and exposure-history diversity represented.

Splitting of each subset's genomic DNA was done evenly across several immunoSEQ plates. Each replicate PCR on the sorted subsets used 200 to 250 ng DNA (around 30,000 T cell genomes). Clones were read by immunoSEQ multiplex PCR, and TCRdb kept only the in-frame ones, dropping some. The sample carries millions of clones, 93% recorded once. CDR3 length equals 14 residues. Germline V gene sequence: CDR1 SGHTA, CDR2 FQGNSA. V lost 11 bases, J lost 5 bases, and 12 bases stayed unmatched. The receptor's source is a man between 18 and 35 years old in good health. Some clones in this sample may be carry-over from other donors' samples. The sequenced sample was naive CD4+ T cells from PBMCs. Subset reported: CD45RA+ positively selected. The V gene is TRBV7-2, the J gene TRBJ2-7; 10 nucleotides agree with TRBD2. The CDR3 region is CASGSGRANNEQYF. CDR3 DNA sequence: TGTGCCTCCGGGAGCGGGAGGGCCAACAACGAGCAGTACTTC.